The present T cell receptor (beta chain) was sequenced within a study of blood T cell repertoires in COVID-19. The wider study: COVID-19 samples collected from the United States, Italy and Spain covered acute and convalescent phases. From T cells, B-cell-depleted T cells, or PBMCs came the material, which was cDNA or gDNA.

Seattle patient enrollment occurred during active infection, with longitudinal follow-up thereafter. Authors' data handling: Amplified reference gene primers provided the basis for estimating nucleated cell counts. Data came from immunoSEQ multiplex PCR; TCRdb stores just in-frame clones and leaves some out. That table furnishes V, J and clone size, whereas the DNA furnished D and trimming. The sample lists about 170,000 clones; around nine tenths were seen once. This TCR derives from a man aged 60 to 69 with COVID-19, enrolled during active disease. Input material: peripheral blood.

CDR3 in amino acids: CASSLQDGETQYF. The DNA of the CDR3 is TGTGCCAGCTCACTACAAGACGGGGAGACCCAGTACTTC. V gene TRBV18 combines with J gene TRBJ2-5; no firm D call. Germline V gene lookup returns CDR1 KGHSH and CDR2 LQKENI. This CDR3 region has 13 residues. V was pared by 4 bases and J by 5 bases, with 11 bases between.